This T cell receptor beta chain was recorded in a study of identical twins. Notes on this clonotype: Its antigen is not known.

TCRdb redid the calling of the 5' RACE reads with MiXCR, one entry per CDR3 protein. The sample includes hundreds of thousands of distinct CDR3 sequences, 8.6% of them seen just once. This CDR3 region has 13 residues. Trimming cost V 4 bases and J 5 bases, with 12 bases left between them. The germline V gene has CDR1 KGHSH and CDR2 LQKENI. Whole-study findings and limits: Fewer insertions characterized abundant cord blood beta clonotypes, whereas memory repertoires showed none.

The same sample was also studied in work on yellow fever vaccine responses in identical twins.

The V call is TRBV18, the J call TRBJ2-7; a weak D match, TRBD2 (5 bases). The sequenced material came from PBMCs. This receptor was taken from a woman in her late teens or twenties in good health. This chain's CDR3 is CASSRGSDNEQYF. CDR3 coding DNA: TGTGCCAGCTCACGAGGGAGTGACAACGAGCAGTACTTC.